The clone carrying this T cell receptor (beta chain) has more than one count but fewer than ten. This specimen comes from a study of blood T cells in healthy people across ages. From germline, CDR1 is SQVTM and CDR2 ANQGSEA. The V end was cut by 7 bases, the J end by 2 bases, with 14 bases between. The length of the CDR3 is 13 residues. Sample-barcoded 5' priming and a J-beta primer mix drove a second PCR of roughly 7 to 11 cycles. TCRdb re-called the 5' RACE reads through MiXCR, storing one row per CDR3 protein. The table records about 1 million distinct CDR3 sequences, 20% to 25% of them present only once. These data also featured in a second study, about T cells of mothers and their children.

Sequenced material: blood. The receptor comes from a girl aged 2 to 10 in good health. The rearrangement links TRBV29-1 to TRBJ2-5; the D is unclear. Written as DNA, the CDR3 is TGCAGCGCTAGTCGCGGCCCACAAGAGACCCAGTACTTC. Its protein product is CSASRGPQETQYF.